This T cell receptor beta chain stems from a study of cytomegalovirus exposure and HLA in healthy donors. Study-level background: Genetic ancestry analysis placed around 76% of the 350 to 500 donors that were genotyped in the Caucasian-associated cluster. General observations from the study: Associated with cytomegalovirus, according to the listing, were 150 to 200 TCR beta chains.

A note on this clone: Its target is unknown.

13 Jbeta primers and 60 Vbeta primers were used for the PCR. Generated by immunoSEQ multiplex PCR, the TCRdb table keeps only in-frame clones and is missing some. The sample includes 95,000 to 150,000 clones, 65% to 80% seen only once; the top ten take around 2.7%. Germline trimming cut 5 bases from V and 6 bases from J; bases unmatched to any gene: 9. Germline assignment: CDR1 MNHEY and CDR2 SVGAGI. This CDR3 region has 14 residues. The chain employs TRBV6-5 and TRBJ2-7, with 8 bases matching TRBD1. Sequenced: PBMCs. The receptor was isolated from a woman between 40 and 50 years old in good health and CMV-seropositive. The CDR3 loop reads CASSTRQGRVEQYF. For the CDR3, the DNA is TGTGCCAGCAGTACCCGACAGGGGCGGGTCGAGCAGTACTTC.